The rows below give T cell receptor beta chains drawn from one sample of a study of metastatic and nonmetastatic thyroid tumors. TCRdb reanalyzed the PCR reads via MiXCR. The data hold 12,000 or so clones, with 25% to 35% observed a single time. Sequenced material: adjacent normal tissue. The source of these receptors is a male donor with papillary thyroid cancer or a benign thyroid nodule (not recorded which). Some clones in this sample may be carry-over from other donors' samples. Each CDR3 is given with its conserved first and last residue. The D gene is left open where the match is weak. Clone size is stated in some rows and not others, as once, few, many or a class when expanded.

V gene	clone size	D gene	J gene	CDR3 DNA	CDR3 protein
TRBV6-5	few	NA	TRBJ2-7	TGTGCCAGCAGTTACTCGCGGAAGAATACCTACGAGCAGTACTTC	CASSYSRKNTYEQYF
TRBV13	NA	TRBD2	TRBJ2-2	TGTGCCAGCAGCCCAATGAAACTAGCGGGAGGATGGCACACCGGGGAGCTGTTTTTT	CASSPMKLAGGWHTGELFF
TRBV11-2	NA	TRBD1	TRBJ1-5	TGTGCCAGCAGCTCCGGGACAGGGGATAGTCAGCCCCAGCATTTT	CASSSGTGDSQPQHF
TRBV12-5	NA	NA	TRBJ2-1	TGTGCTAGGGGTTTGGGGGTAAACTCCTACAAGGAGCAGTGCTTC	CARGLGVNSYKEQCF
TRBV3-1	once	TRBD2	TRBJ2-2	TGTGCCAGCAGTCCTCGAACGGGGGGTCCCGGGGAGCTGTTTTTT	CASSPRTGGPGELFF
TRBV6-1	NA	NA	TRBJ2-7	TGTGCCAGCAGTGAATACAGTGCCTACGAGCAGTACTTC	CASSEYSAYEQYF
TRBV12-3/TRBV12-4	large	NA	TRBJ2-7	TGTGCCAGCAGTTTCCTCAGGGGCGACGAGCAGTACTTC	CASSFLRGDEQYF
TRBV24-1	medium-sized	TRBD2	TRBJ2-5	TGTGCCACCGGGGAGAGGACTAGCGGGATAGGAGAGACCCAGTACTTC	CATGERTSGIGETQYF
TRBV20-1	NA	TRBD2	TRBJ2-7	TGCAGTGCTAGACGAGGACTAGCGGGAGGTCCGTCCGAGCAGTACTTC	CSARRGLAGGPSEQYF
TRBV18	NA	TRBD1	TRBJ1-2	TGTGCCAGCTCACCTCAGGGACAGTCGAACTATGGCTACACCTTC	CASSPQGQSNYGYTF
TRBV7-3	medium-sized	TRBD2	TRBJ2-7	TGTGCCAGCAGCCTCTTAACGGGGGGCGAGCAGTACTTC	CASSLLTGGEQYF
TRBV30	NA	NA	TRBJ2-1	TGTGCCTGGAGCAAACAGGCGGGAAAGAATGTAGAGCAGTTCTTC	CAWSKQAGKNVEQFF
TRBV4-3	NA	TRBD1	TRBJ2-1	TGCGCCAGCAGCCAAGGGGACAGGGTGGTGAATGAGCAGTTCTTC	CASSQGDRVVNEQFF
TRBV7-2	many	TRBD2	TRBJ2-7	TGTGCCAGCAGCACCTCACTAGCGGGAGGCTCCTACGAGCAGTACTTC	CASSTSLAGGSYEQYF
TRBV5-6	NA	NA	TRBJ1-2	TGTGCCAGCAGCTCCGGACAGAACTATGGCTACACCTTC	CASSSGQNYGYTF
TRBV10-2	medium-sized	TRBD1	TRBJ2-1	TGCGCCACCTGGGACAGCTACAATGAGCAGTTCTTC	CATWDSYNEQFF
TRBV5-1	NA	TRBD1	TRBJ2-2	TGCGCCAGCAGCCGTACGACAGGGTCCGACACCGGGGAGCTGTTTTTT	CASSRTTGSDTGELFF
TRBV6-1	few	NA	TRBJ2-1	TGTGCCAGCAGTGGACAAGCCGTGGAGCAGTTCTTC	CASSGQAVEQFF
TRBV7-9	medium-sized	TRBD1	TRBJ1-5	TGTGCCAGCAGCCCGCTGACAGGGAGAAATCAGCCCCAGCATTTT	CASSPLTGRNQPQHF
TRBV20-1	NA	TRBD1	TRBJ1-3	TGCAGTGCTACTACCTTACAGGGGCCTGGAAACACCACATATTTT	CSATTLQGPGNTTYF
TRBV5-4	many	NA	TRBJ2-5	TGTGCCAGCAGCATCCGGGACACCCAAGAGACCCAGTACTTC	CASSIRDTQETQYF
TRBV6-2/TRBV6-3	NA	TRBD1	TRBJ2-5	TGTGCCAGCAGCCATTTGGGGACAGGGGTAGAGACCCAGTACTTC	CASSHLGTGVETQYF
TRBV9	once	TRBD1	TRBJ1-2	TGTGCCAGCAGCGCGTCGACAGGGGTCGTCTATGGCTACACCTTC	CASSASTGVVYGYTF
TRBV20-1	medium-sized	NA	TRBJ1-1	TGCAGTGCCCCTGGGGGGTTGGCGGCCGCTGAAGCTTTCTTT	CSAPGGLAAAEAFF
TRBV6-5	NA	NA	TRBJ2-4	TGTGCCAGCAGTTCCGGACTACCGAGAAACATTCAGTACTTC	CASSSGLPRNIQYF
TRBV7-2	medium-sized	TRBD2	TRBJ2-7	TGTGCCAGCAGTCCCCGGGGCGGGAGTACCTACGAGCAGTACTTC	CASSPRGGSTYEQYF
TRBV3-1	medium-sized	NA	TRBJ2-7	TGTGCCAGCAGCCGGGCTCTCACCTCCTACGAGCAGTACTTC	CASSRALTSYEQYF
TRBV7-8	many	NA	TRBJ2-5	TGTGCCAGCAGCTTATATGCGGGACCAGAGACCCAGTACTTC	CASSLYAGPETQYF
TRBV3-1	once	TRBD2	TRBJ2-1	TGTGCCAGCAGCCAGGGCCTCCTTAGCGGGGAATCCTACAATGAGCAGTTCTTC	CASSQGLLSGESYNEQFF
TRBV3-1	NA	TRBD1	TRBJ1-2	TGTGCCAGCAGCCACAGGGACAGCCGGGGCTACACCTTC	CASSHRDSRGYTF
TRBV6-1	NA	TRBD1	TRBJ1-2	TGTGCCAGCAGACCGACAGGGGGAGACTATGGCTACACCTTC	CASRPTGGDYGYTF
TRBV2	few	NA	TRBJ2-3	TGTGCCAGCAGTGTAGCTATGCCCGCAGATACGCAGTATTTT	CASSVAMPADTQYF
TRBV9	many	TRBD2	TRBJ2-1	TGTGCCAGCAGCTCTCGGACTAGCGAGATTCGCAATGAGCAGTTCTTC	CASSSRTSEIRNEQFF
TRBV7-8	medium-sized	TRBD2	TRBJ2-6	TGTGCATGTACCCGGGAGGGAGGCTCTGGGGCCAACGTCCTGACTTTC	CACTREGGSGANVLTF
TRBV5-1	NA	NA	TRBJ2-1	TGCGCCAGCAGCGTACAGGGCGATGAGTACAATGAGCAGTTCTTC	CASSVQGDEYNEQFF